Reported below is one TCR beta chain. The data derive from a study of T cell responses to AZD1222 COVID-19 vaccine. About the research overall: Samples with a second dose at about 4 or about 12 weeks were pooled together.

The CDR3 totals 17 residues. Germline V gene lookup returns CDR1 SNHLY and CDR2 FYNNEI. V gave up 6 bases and J gave up 0 bases; unmatched junction bases: 13. Sequencing used immunoSEQ multiplex PCR; TCRdb keeps in-frame clones, though not all of them. The data contain 120,000 to 150,000 clones, about 89% of them seen just once; the ten biggest clones take up approximately 5.1%. The sample in question was peripheral blood, obtained on day 0 of AZD1222 vaccination. This TCR derives from an adult in good health. The chain joins TRBV2 to TRBJ1-2; 7 bases fit TRBD1. As DNA, the CDR3 is TGTGCCAGCAGAATCCGGGACAGCCCAAAAACTAACTATGGCTACACCTTC. This sequence encodes CASRIRDSPKTNYGYTF. The entire variable domain, with the rest obtained from reference TRBV2 and TRBJ1-2, is as follows: EPEVTQTPSHQVTQMGQEVILRCVPISNHLYFYWYRQILGQKVEFLVSFYNNEISEKSEIFDDQFSVERPDGSNFTLKIRSTKLEDSAMYFCASRIRDSPKTNYGYTFGSGTRLTVV.